This record concerns one T cell receptor beta chain sequence. Indicated treatment: roughly 18 received Ad26.COV2.S at low or high dose, single or two shots; about five received placebo; per-sample allocation not given. Sampling took place 63 days after the first vaccine or placebo injection. Profiled with immunoSEQ multiplex PCR; TCRdb holds only in-frame clones, not every one. The table records hundreds of thousands of clones, about 89% of them present only once. The sample comes from a study of Ad26.COV2.S vaccination and SARS-CoV-2 variants. CDR3 size: 13 residues. The V end lost 2 bases, the J end lost 8 bases, and 9 bases lay between the germline ends. CDR1 is LGHNA and CDR2 is YNFKEQ in the germline V gene.

This specimen was peripheral blood, taken in a trial of Ad26.COV2.S vaccine versus placebo. The V call is TRBV4-2, the J call TRBJ1-4; D unclear. The clonotype was recovered from a person aged 18-60 years who received the Ad26.COV2.S COVID-19 vaccine or a placebo. CDR3 sequence reads: CASSQSEGEKLFF. In DNA, the CDR3 is TGTGCCAGCAGCCAATCCGAAGGGGAAAAACTGTTTTTT.